The TCR beta chain described here comes from a study of blood T cell repertoires in COVID-19 (dated by TCRdb to between 2020 and 2021). For the wider study: Samples from collaborators originated in the United States, Italy and Spain and spanned both the acute and convalescent phases of COVID-19. A freely available public database, intended as a resource for researchers studying the immune response to SARS-CoV-2, is where the repertoires were released. The material from the prospective study consisted of cDNA or gDNA derived from T cells, B-cell-depleted T cells, or PBMCs. HLA class I and class II types, where available, came from metadata supplied by the sample provider rather than from assay-based typing. The sample metadata nearly always contained a de-identified subject ID, COVID-19 status, age in years and sex. The samples were drawn from two sources: the first 160 participants of the ongoing ImmuneRACE study, and fewer than 1,500 subjects contributed by 6 global collaborators. Subjects who had been exposed to COVID-19, were actively infected with it, or had recovered from it provided the deeply sampled blood TCRbeta repertoires that made up the dataset.

The immunoSEQ Assay, a bias-controlled multiplex PCR, was used to amplify TCRbeta CDR3 regions from genomic DNA. The source study handled its data this way. Within the assay, amplification of reference gene primers was used to estimate how many nucleated cells each sample contained. To quantify the absolute abundance of each unique TCRbeta CDR3 rearrangement, sequence reads were collapsed and filtered. For each sample, productive Simpson clonality was calculated by taking the square root of Simpson's diversity index across productive rearrangements. TCRdb holds this immuneACCESS table with in-frame rearrangements only. Some clones are missing; in checked studies, unresolved V genes explain under half, and the rest has no known cause. The D gene and trimming were derived from the DNA, and the V and J assignments and clone size from that table. The sample data list roughly 120,000 clones, and approximately 82% of these were observed just once. Of the sample, around 2% is held by the ten largest clones.

The germline V gene (reference sequence) gives CDR1 as LNHDA and CDR2 as SQIVND. Trimming accounts for 6 bases at V and 0 bases at J, while the number of junction bases matched to no gene is 2. Measured from the cysteine to the phenylalanine, the CDR3 is 14 residues long. Just CDR3 DNA is preserved here, 42 bases in frame from base 1. Regarding this clone: The specificity of this receptor is unknown. The record has no base qualities; no much larger clone is one base away.

Each collaborating institution followed its own protocols to collect whole blood in K2EDTA tubes. Collaborator samples were shipped for TCRbeta analysis as frozen whole blood, isolated PBMCs, or DNA extracted from either sample type. Overall study results and their limits: The quantity of clinical and demographic metadata differed by source and by participant and was supplied without curation.

The chain was built from TRBV19 and TRBJ2-1; 7 bases in the junction line up with TRBD2. The sample taken for sequencing was peripheral blood. The source is a man aged 25-45 years with acute or convalescent COVID-19. The CDR3 sequence is CASRGLSSYNEQFF. The base sequence is TGTGCCAGTAGGGGACTAAGCTCCTACAATGAGCAGTTCTTC.